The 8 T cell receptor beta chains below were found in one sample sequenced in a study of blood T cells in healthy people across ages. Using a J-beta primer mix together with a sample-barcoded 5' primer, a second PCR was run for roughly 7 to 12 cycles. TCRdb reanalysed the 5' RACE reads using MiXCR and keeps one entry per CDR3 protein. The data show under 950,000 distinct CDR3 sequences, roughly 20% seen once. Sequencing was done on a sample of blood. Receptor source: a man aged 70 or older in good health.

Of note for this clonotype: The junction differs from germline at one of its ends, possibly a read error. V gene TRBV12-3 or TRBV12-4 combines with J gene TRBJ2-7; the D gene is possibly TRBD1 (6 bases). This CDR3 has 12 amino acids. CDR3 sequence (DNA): TGTGCCGGCAGTTTACCAGGGGCCGAGCAGTACTTC. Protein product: CAGSLPGAEQYF.

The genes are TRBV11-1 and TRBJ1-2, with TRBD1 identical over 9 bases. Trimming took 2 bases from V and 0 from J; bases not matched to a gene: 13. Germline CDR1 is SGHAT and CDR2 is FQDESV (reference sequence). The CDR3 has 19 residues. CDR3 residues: CASSLPGQGPTTPNYGYTF. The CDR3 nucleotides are TGTGCCAGCAGCTTACCAGGACAGGGGCCCACGACCCCTAACTATGGCTACACCTTC.

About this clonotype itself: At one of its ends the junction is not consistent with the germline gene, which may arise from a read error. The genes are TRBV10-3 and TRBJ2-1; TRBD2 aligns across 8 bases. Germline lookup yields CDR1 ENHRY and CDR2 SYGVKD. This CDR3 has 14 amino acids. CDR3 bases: TGTGCCTTCAGTGGAAGCGGGGGAGACAATGAGCAGTTCTTC. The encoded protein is CAFSGSGGDNEQFF.

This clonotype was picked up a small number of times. CDR3 nucleotide sequence: TGTGCCAGCAGAGTCGCCCGGGGAAGACTGTTTTTT. Amino acid sequence: CASRVARGRLFF. The chain carries TRBV6-5 and TRBJ1-4; D is unresolved. V was trimmed by 6 bases and J by 13 bases, leaving 15 bases between them. This CDR3 region has 12 residues. Germline CDR1 reads MNHEY; CDR2 reads SVGAGI.

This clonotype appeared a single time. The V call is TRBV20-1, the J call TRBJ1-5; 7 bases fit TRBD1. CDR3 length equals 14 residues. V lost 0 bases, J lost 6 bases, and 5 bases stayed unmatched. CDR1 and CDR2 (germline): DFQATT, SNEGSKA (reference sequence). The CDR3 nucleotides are TGCAGTGCTAGAGATCGACAGGGAAGTCAGCCCCAGCATTTT. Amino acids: CSARDRQGSQPQHF.

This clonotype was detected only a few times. CDR3 in DNA: TGTGCCAGCAGTCAAGACAGGGGGCACTATCAGCCCCAGCATTTT. Amino acids: CASSQDRGHYQPQHF. The chain carries TRBV6-5 and TRBJ1-5, with 10 nucleotides matching TRBD1. The CDR3 contains 15 residues. Germline CDR1 is MNHEY and CDR2 is SVGAGI. With V trimmed by 5 bases and J by 5 bases, 6 bases remained unmatched.

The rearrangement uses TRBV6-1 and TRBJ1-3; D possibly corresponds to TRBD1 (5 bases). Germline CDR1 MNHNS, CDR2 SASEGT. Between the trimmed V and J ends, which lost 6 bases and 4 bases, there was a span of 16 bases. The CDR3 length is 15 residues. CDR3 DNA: TGTGCCAGCAGCGATTTCCCGACAGCCGGAAACACCATATATTTT. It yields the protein CASSDFPTAGNTIYF.

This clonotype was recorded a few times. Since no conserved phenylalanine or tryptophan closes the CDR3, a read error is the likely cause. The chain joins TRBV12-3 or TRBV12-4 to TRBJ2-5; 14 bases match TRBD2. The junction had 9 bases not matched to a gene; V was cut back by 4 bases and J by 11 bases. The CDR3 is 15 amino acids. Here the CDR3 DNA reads TGTGCCAGCAGTTCGGGACTAGCGGGAGTAAGAGAGCAGTACGTC. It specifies CASSSGLAGVREQYV.